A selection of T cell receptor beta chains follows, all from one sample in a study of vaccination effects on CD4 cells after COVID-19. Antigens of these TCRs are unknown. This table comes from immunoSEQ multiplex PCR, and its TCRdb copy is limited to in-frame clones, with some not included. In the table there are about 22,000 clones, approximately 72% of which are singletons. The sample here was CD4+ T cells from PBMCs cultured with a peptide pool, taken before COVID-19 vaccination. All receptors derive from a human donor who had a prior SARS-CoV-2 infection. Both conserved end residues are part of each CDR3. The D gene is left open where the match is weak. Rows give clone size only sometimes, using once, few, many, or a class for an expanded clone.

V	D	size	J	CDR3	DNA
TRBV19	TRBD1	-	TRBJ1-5	CASSMGTANDNQPQHF	TGTGCCAGTAGTATGGGGACAGCCAATGACAATCAGCCCCAGCATTTT
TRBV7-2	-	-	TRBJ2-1	CASTLGIVYNEQFF	TGTGCCAGCACCCTTGGGATCGTGTACAATGAGCAGTTCTTC
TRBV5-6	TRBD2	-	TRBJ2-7	CASSPGGVYGDEQYF	TGTGCCAGCAGCCCGGGGGGGGTTTACGGGGACGAGCAGTACTTC
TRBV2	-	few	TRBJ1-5	CASSNWANQPQHF	TGTGCCAGCAGTAATTGGGCAAATCAGCCCCAGCATTTT
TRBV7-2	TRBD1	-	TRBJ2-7	CASSSDRVTYEQYF	TGTGCCAGCAGCTCCGACAGGGTAACCTACGAGCAGTACTTC
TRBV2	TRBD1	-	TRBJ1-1	CASSYRGNTEAFF	TGTGCCAGCAGTTACAGGGGGAACACTGAAGCTTTCTTT
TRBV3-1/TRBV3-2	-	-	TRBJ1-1	CASSQASEGHTEAFF	TGTGCCAGCAGCCAAGCATCTGAGGGGCACACTGAAGCTTTCTTT
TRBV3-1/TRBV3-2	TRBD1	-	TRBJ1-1	CASSRGQGWNTEAFF	TGTGCCAGCAGCCGGGGACAGGGATGGAACACTGAAGCTTTCTTT
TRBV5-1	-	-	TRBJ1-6	CASSVGTTSPLHF	TGCGCCAGCAGCGTAGGGACAACTTCACCCCTCCACTTT
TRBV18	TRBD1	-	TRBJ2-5	CASSPQTGGRETQYF	TGTGCCAGCTCACCCCAAACAGGGGGCAGAGAGACCCAGTACTTC
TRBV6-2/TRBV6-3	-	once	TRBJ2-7	CASSLLGKYEQYF	TGTGCCAGCAGCCTTCTAGGGAAGTACGAGCAGTACTTC
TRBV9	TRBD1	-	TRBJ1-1	CASSAGTGGSVTEAFF	TGTGCCAGCAGCGCGGGGACAGGGGGCTCCGTCACTGAAGCTTTCTTT
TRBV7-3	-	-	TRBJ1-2	CASSLNRYYGYTF	TGTGCCAGCAGCTTGAACCGGTACTATGGCTACACCTTC
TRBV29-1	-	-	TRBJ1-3	CSVSQSSGNTIYF	TGCAGCGTTTCTCAGTCCTCTGGAAACACCATATATTTT
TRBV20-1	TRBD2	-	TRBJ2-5	CSASPSGSGVETQYF	TGCAGTGCTAGTCCTAGCGGGAGCGGCGTAGAGACCCAGTACTTC
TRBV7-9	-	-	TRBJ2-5	CASSLDNQETQYF	TGTGCCAGCAGCCTGGACAACCAAGAGACCCAGTACTTC
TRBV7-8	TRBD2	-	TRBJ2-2	CASSLYSGTSGGAGTGELFF	TGTGCCAGCAGCCTCTACTCCGGGACTAGCGGGGGGGCCGGGACCGGGGAGCTGTTTTTT
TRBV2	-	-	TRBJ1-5	CASSQNRDQPQHF	TGTGCCAGCAGTCAGAACAGGGATCAGCCCCAGCATTTT
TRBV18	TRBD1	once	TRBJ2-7	CASSSPGGTGLEQYF	TGTGCCAGCTCATCCCCCGGGGGGACAGGGCTCGAGCAGTACTTC
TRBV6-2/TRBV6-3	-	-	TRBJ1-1	CASSPTGYAEAFF	TGTGCCAGCAGTCCAACAGGGTACGCTGAAGCTTTCTTT
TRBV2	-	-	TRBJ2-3	CASSPTASTDTQYF	TGTGCCAGCAGTCCAACTGCTAGCACAGATACGCAGTATTTT
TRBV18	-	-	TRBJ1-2	CASSPGRSYGYTF	TGTGCCAGCTCACCTGGCAGGTCCTATGGCTACACCTTC
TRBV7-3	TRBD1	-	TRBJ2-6	CASSFGQVNSGANVLTF	TGTGCCAGCAGCTTTGGACAGGTCAACTCTGGGGCCAACGTCCTGACTTTC
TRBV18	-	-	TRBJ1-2	CASSPPLLNYGYTF	TGTGCCAGCTCACCACCGCTGCTTAACTATGGCTACACCTTC
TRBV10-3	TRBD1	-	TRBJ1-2	CAISGQALNYGYTF	TGTGCCATCAGCGGACAGGCGTTAAACTATGGCTACACCTTC
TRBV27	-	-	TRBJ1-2	CASSLSVPGAGNYGYTF	TGTGCCAGCAGTTTATCTGTTCCGGGGGCAGGTAACTATGGCTACACCTTC
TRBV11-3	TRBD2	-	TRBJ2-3	CASCPGGPTDTQYF	TGTGCCAGCTGTCCGGGAGGGCCCACAGATACGCAGTATTTT
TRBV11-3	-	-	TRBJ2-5	CASTFRGRTYQETQYF	TGTGCCAGCACGTTCCGGGGACGGACGTACCAAGAGACCCAGTACTTC
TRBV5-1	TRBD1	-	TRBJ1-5	CASSLTGGLDQPQHF	TGCGCCAGCAGCTTAACAGGGGGCCTGGATCAGCCCCAGCATTTT
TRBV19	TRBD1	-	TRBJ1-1	CASVSDRGQTEAFF	TGTGCCAGCGTTAGTGACAGGGGGCAAACTGAAGCTTTCTTT
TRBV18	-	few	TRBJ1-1	CASSPPRTTYTEAFF	TGTGCCAGCTCACCCCCACGTACCACCTACACTGAAGCTTTCTTT
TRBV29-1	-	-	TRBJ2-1	CSVEDNYNEQFF	TGCAGCGTTGAAGATAACTACAATGAGCAGTTCTTC
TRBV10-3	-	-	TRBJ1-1	CAISGTMGIRTEAFF	TGTGCCATCAGTGGGACCATGGGGATTCGGACTGAAGCTTTCTTT
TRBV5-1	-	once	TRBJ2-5	CASSLAGARETQYF	TGCGCCAGCAGCTTGGCCGGGGCCAGGGAGACCCAGTACTTC
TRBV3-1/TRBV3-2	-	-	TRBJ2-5	CASSPRLEETQYF	TGTGCCAGCAGCCCCCGGTTGGAAGAGACCCAGTACTTC
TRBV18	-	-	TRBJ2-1	CASKQTGSYNEQFF	TGTGCCAGTAAACAGACCGGCTCCTACAATGAGCAGTTCTTC
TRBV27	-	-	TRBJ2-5	CASSSSRETQYF	TGTGCCAGCAGTTCCTCGCGGGAGACCCAGTACTTC
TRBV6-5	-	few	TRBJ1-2	CASSSRDLRGYTF	TGTGCCAGCTCCTCTAGGGACTTGCGTGGCTACACCTTC
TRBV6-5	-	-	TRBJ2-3	CASSSTDTQYF	TGTGCCAGCAGTAGCACAGATACGCAGTATTTT
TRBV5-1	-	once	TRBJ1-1	CASSPGPGARSTEAFF	TGCGCCAGCAGCCCCGGGCCGGGGGCGCGGAGCACTGAAGCTTTCTTT
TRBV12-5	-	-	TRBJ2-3	CASGLIGRGADTQYF	TGTGCTAGTGGTTTAATTGGCCGCGGTGCAGATACGCAGTATTTT
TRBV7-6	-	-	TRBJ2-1	CASSSGRYLGQFF	TGTGCCAGCAGCTCCGGCCGGTACCTGGGGCAGTTCTTC
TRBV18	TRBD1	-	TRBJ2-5	CASSPGTGVETQYF	TGTGCCAGCTCACCAGGGACAGGGGTTGAGACCCAGTACTTC
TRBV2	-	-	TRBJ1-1	CASSATGVTEAFF	TGTGCCAGCAGTGCTACGGGGGTTACTGAAGCTTTCTTT
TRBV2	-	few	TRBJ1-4	CASRWGSATNEKLFF	TGTGCCAGCAGATGGGGATCTGCAACTAATGAAAAACTGTTTTTT
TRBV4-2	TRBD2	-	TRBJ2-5	CASSPVRGGGQETQYF	TGTGCCAGCAGCCCTGTTCGGGGGGGCGGGCAAGAGACCCAGTACTTC
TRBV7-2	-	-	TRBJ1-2	CASSSIEANYGYTF	TGTGCCAGCAGCTCCATAGAAGCTAACTATGGCTACACCTTC
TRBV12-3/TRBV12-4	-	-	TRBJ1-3	CASRLTAGNTIYF	TGTGCCAGCAGGTTGACGGCTGGAAACACCATATATTTT
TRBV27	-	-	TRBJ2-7	CASKGLHSYEQYF	TGTGCCAGCAAGGGACTCCACTCCTACGAGCAGTACTTC
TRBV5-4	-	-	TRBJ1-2	CASSSVTGSGYTF	TGTGCCAGCAGCTCTGTCACAGGGTCCGGCTACACCTTC
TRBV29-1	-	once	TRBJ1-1	CSVEASSFRFTEAFF	TGCAGCGTTGAGGCCTCCAGCTTTAGGTTCACTGAAGCTTTCTTT
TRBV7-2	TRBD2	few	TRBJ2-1	CASSLDGLAGGFEQFF	TGTGCCAGCAGCTTAGACGGACTAGCGGGAGGTTTTGAGCAGTTCTTC
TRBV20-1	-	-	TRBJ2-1	CSAVVREKQFF	TGCAGTGCAGTTGTACGGGAGAAGCAGTTCTTC
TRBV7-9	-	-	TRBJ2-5	CASSSPNRGVQETQYF	TGTGCCAGCAGCTCCCCGAACCGCGGCGTCCAAGAGACCCAGTACTTC